These 2 T cell receptor beta chains came from one sample sequenced in a study of blood T cell repertoires in COVID-19 (TCRdb year 2020). Receptor libraries were prepared by the immunoSEQ multiplex PCR assay. Drawn from immuneACCESS, this table holds only the in-frame rearrangements with V and J called that TCRdb kept. Clones are partly lost; checked studies trace under half to an unresolved V gene and leave the rest unexplained. This sample has around 80,000 clones in its table, and around four fifths of those were observed once. The ten largest clones add up to 27% of the sample. Sequencing used peripheral blood. The source is a human donor in a cohort sampled during active COVID-19.

This chain connects TRBV6-6 to TRBJ2-2, with D possibly TRBD2 on 6 matching bases. Germline CDR1 reads MNHNY; CDR2 reads SVGAGI (reference sequence). The CDR3 runs 15 residues. Trimming stripped 2 bases from V and 9 bases from J, with 16 bases between. CDR3 in DNA: TGTGCCAGCAGTTACCGCGACGGGACTCCAAGGGAGCTGTTTTTT. Translation gives CASSYRDGTPRELFF.

The V gene is TRBV5-1, the J gene TRBJ1-2; D is unresolved. Germline CDR1 reads SGHRS; CDR2 reads YFSETQ. The length of the CDR3 is 14 residues. Trimming left V 0 bases short and J 6 bases short, with 12 bases between. The CDR3 loop is CASSLDGPSDGYTF. In DNA, the CDR3 is TGCGCCAGCAGCTTGGATGGTCCTTCGGATGGCTACACCTTC.